Below, 18 T cell receptor beta chains from the same sample are listed, as sequenced in a study of T cells in Graves' hyperthyroidism and ophthalmopathy. From RNA transcripts, TCR beta CDR3 regions were amplified. TCR CDR3 underwent first-round RT-PCR with the HTBI primer set. MiXCR, run by TCRdb on the multiplex PCR reads, gives a single entry per CDR3 protein. The sample has 300,000 to 350,000 distinct CDR3 sequences, approximately 14% seen once. The sample comprised blood. These receptors originate from a woman aged 25 to 39 with Graves' hyperthyroidism.

The chain uses TRBV10-3 and TRBJ1-2, with TRBD1 matching 8 bases. This CDR3 is built from 16 residues. Per germline, CDR1 ENHRY and CDR2 SYGVKD. V lost 10 bases to trimming and J lost 0 bases; unmatched junction nucleotides: 13. The CDR3 sequence is CATAARQGLSNYGYTF. In nucleotides, the CDR3 is TGTGCCACCGCGGCAAGACAGGGGCTTTCTAACTATGGCTACACCTTC.

The chain links TRBV30 to TRBJ1-2; D is unclear. Deletions cut 0 bases from V and 4 bases from J, with 3 bases between. The CDR3 covers 11 residues. CDR1 is GTSNPN and CDR2 is SVGIG in the germline V gene (reference sequence). The CDR3 reads CAWSVLYGYTF. CDR3 coding DNA: TGTGCCTGGAGTGTACTCTATGGCTACACCTTC.

This clonotype showed up many times. The gene calls are TRBV9 and TRBJ2-3, with D hard to call. CDR1 and CDR2 (germline): SGDLS, YYNGEE. CDR3 length: 14 amino acids. The ends were cut back, 1 base at V and 3 bases at J, with 9 bases in the middle. This CDR3 is CASSVKPRTDTQYF. CDR3 in DNA: TGTGCCAGCAGCGTAAAACCACGTACAGATACGCAGTATTTT.

This clonotype occurred many times. This chain links TRBV28 with TRBJ1-5; 10 positions match TRBD1. The CDR3 contains 18 residues. J was trimmed by 1 base and V by 5 bases; bases with no gene match: 11. Germline V gene sequence: CDR1 MDHEN, CDR2 SYDVKM. The CDR3 nucleotides are TGTGCCAGCAGTCCCCCCCACGGACAGGGGGTAAGCAATCAGCCCCAGCATTTT. Residues: CASSPPHGQGVSNQPQHF.

This chain connects TRBV2 to TRBJ1-1; unclear D gene. Looked up from germline, CDR1 is SNHLY and CDR2 is FYNNEI. V lost 3 bases to trimming and J lost 5 bases, with 10 bases between them. The CDR3 runs 13 residues. CDR3 sequence: CASSDNFGTEAFF. The CDR3 DNA sequence: TGTGCCAGCAGTGATAATTTCGGTACTGAAGCTTTCTTT. The whole variable domain, filled in from reference TRBV2 and TRBJ1-1, reads EPEVTQTPSHQVTQMGQEVILRCVPISNHLYFYWYRQILGQKVEFLVSFYNNEISEKSEIFDDQFSVERPDGSNFTLKIRSTKLEDSAMYFCASSDNFGTEAFFGQGTRLTVV.

This clonotype was picked up a small number of times. The chain has TRBV7-9 and TRBJ2-7; TRBD2 agrees at 11 bases. There are 15 residues in the CDR3. In germline, CDR1 is SEHNR, CDR2 FQNEAQ (reference sequence). With V trimmed by 4 bases and J by 0 bases, 2 bases remained unmatched. The CDR3 sequence is CASSSLAGDSYEQYF. As DNA, the CDR3 is TGTGCCAGCAGCTCACTAGCGGGAGACTCCTACGAGCAGTACTTC.

This rearrangement joins TRBV2 to TRBJ2-5, with 9 nucleotides matching TRBD1. Per the germline V gene, CDR1 is SNHLY and CDR2 is FYNNEI. The CDR3 runs to 16 residues. V was pared by 7 bases and J by 5 bases, with 14 bases of the junction left unmatched. For the CDR3, the DNA is TGTGCCAGCATAAGAATGACAGGGGGTGTTGCTGAGACCCAGTACTTC. Encoded protein: CASIRMTGGVAETQYF.

This clonotype was seen ten or more times. The chain recombines TRBV28 with TRBJ2-5, with 10 bases aligning to TRBD2. CDR3 size: 17 residues. Germline CDR1 is MDHEN and CDR2 is SYDVKM. V shed 1 base and J 0 bases; nucleotides not matched to a gene: 5. This CDR3 reads CASSLLRLAGDQETQYF. The DNA for the CDR3 is TGTGCCAGCAGTTTATTGCGACTAGCGGGCGACCAAGAGACCCAGTACTTC.

This clonotype was found a few times. CDR3 sequence: CASSYRTSGREFF. CDR3 nucleotide sequence: TGTGCCAGCAGTTACCGTACTAGCGGGAGGGAATTCTTC. The V and J genes are TRBV28 and TRBJ2-1, with TRBD2 matching over 13 bases. There are 13 residues in the CDR3. Trimming took 4 bases from V and 16 from J; bases not matched to a gene: 7. Germline V gene data show CDR1 as MDHEN and CDR2 as SYDVKM.

In its sample, this clonotype was seen many times. The V and J genes are TRBV20-1 and TRBJ2-7, with D perhaps assigned TRBD1 or TRBD2 (5 bases each). The germline gives CDR1 DFQATT, CDR2 SNEGSKA (reference sequence). Trimming left V 6 bases short and J 6 bases short, with 21 bases between. This CDR3 has 14 residues. The CDR3 region has the DNA TGCAGTGCCCCGGGGCCGGGGCGGCAGGGCGAGCAGTACTTC. Its translation is CSAPGPGRQGEQYF.

This clonotype was found a few times. V is TRBV11-2 and J is TRBJ2-1, with D possibly TRBD2 on 5 matching bases. From germline, CDR1 is SGHAT and CDR2 FQNNGV. Trimming shortened V by 2 bases and J by 4 bases, and 12 bases separated the two germline ends. This CDR3 region has 15 residues. CDR3 protein: CASSLSLDFYNEQFF. In DNA, the CDR3 is TGTGCCAGCAGCTTATCACTAGACTTTTACAATGAGCAGTTCTTC.

Here the CDR3 DNA reads TGCGCCAGCAGTGAGGCGGGACAGGCGATCTCCTACGAGCAGTACTTC. Its translation: CASSEAGQAISYEQYF. The rearrangement links TRBV10-2 to TRBJ2-7; 8 nucleotides line up with TRBD1. V lost 2 bases and J lost 0; bases outside the gene matches: 6. The CDR3 is 16 residues long. Germline values: CDR1 WSHSY, CDR2 SAAADI.

Concerning this clonotype itself: Compared with germline, one end of the junction differs, possibly owing to a read error. The rearrangement links TRBV20-1 to TRBJ2-1, with 8 bases matching TRBD2. CDR1 and CDR2 from the germline V gene are DFQATT and SNEGSKA (reference sequence). The CDR3 is 17 residues long. The CDR3 reads CSASRGLVHRSYNEKFF. The CDR3 bases are TGCAGTGCTAGTAGGGGACTAGTTCATCGCTCCTACAATGAGAAGTTCTTC.

This clonotype was observed many times. The chain joins TRBV12-3 or TRBV12-4 to TRBJ1-1; D ambiguous. The CDR3 has 13 amino acids. V lost 3 bases and J lost 1, with 6 bases in between. The CDR3: CASSFPQNTEAFF. The CDR3 DNA reads TGTGCCAGCAGTTTCCCACAGAACACTGAAGCTTTCTTT.

Comment on this clonotype: The junction departs from germline at one end; a sequencing error may be responsible. The rearrangement links TRBV20-1 to TRBJ2-2; D is perhaps TRBD2 (5 bases). The CDR3 has 13 amino acids. Germline loops: CDR1 DFQATT, CDR2 SNEGSKA (reference sequence). In DNA, the CDR3 is TGCAGTGCTAGAGTCGGTTACCCCGGGGAGCCGTTTTTT. This encodes CSARVGYPGEPFF.

This clonotype was seen at least ten times. The chain carries TRBV7-2 and TRBJ1-1, with 7 nucleotides matching TRBD1. This CDR3 has 16 residues. The ends lost 5 bases at V and 6 bases at J; junction bases unmatched: 15. Germline assignment: CDR1 SGHTA and CDR2 FQGNSA. The DNA of the CDR3 is TGTGCCAGCAGCGCCCAAACCTCGACAGGGACCCCTGAAGCTTTCTTT. Protein product: CASSAQTSTGTPEAFF.

This clonotype has only a few counts. The rearrangement links TRBV20-1 to TRBJ2-1, with 7 bases that match TRBD2. The germline V gene has CDR1 DFQATT and CDR2 SNEGSKA (reference sequence). V lost 5 bases to trimming and J lost 0 bases; unmatched junction nucleotides: 10. This CDR3 comprises 16 residues. The CDR3, as DNA: TGCAGTGCTCCGCCCTTAACTAGCGTCTCCTACAATGAGCAGTTCTTC. Amino acid sequence: CSAPPLTSVSYNEQFF.

This clonotype has just a few counts. The gene calls are TRBV19 and TRBJ1-1; D remains unclear. Germline V gene lookup returns CDR1 LNHDA and CDR2 SQIVND (reference sequence). The CDR3 extends over 13 amino acids. The V gene lost 6 bases and the J gene lost 2 bases, with 10 bases spanning the gap. CDR3 coding DNA: TGTGCCAGTAGGGCGGGTAACAACACTGAAGCTTTCTTT. This codes for CASRAGNNTEAFF.